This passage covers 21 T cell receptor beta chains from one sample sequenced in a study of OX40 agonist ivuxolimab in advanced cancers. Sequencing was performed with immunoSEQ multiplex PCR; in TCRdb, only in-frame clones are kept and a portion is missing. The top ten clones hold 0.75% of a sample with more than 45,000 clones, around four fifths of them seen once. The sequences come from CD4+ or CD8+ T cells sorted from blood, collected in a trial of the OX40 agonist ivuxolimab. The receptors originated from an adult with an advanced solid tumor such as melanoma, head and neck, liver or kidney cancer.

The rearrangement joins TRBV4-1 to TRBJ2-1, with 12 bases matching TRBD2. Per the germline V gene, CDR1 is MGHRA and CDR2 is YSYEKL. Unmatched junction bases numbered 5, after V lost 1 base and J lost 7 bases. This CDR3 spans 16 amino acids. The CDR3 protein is CASSQAASGGGNEQFF. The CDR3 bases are TGCGCCAGCAGCCAAGCTGCTAGCGGGGGGGGGAATGAGCAGTTCTTC.

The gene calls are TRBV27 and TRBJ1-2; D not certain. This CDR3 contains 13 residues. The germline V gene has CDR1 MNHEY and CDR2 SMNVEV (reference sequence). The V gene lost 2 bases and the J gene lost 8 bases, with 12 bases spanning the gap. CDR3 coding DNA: TGTGCCAGCAGTTTAGACGGGATCTGGGGCTACACCTTC. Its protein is CASSLDGIWGYTF.

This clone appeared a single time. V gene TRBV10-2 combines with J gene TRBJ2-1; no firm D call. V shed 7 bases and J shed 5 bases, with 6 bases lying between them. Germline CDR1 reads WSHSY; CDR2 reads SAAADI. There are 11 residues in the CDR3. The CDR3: CASKENNEQFF. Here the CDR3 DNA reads TGCGCCAGCAAAGAGAACAATGAGCAGTTCTTC.

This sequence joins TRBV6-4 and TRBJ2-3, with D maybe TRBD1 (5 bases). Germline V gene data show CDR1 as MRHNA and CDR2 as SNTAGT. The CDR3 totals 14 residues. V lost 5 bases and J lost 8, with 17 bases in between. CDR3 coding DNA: TGTGCCAGCAGTTGGCAGGCGTTTAGGGGTACGCAGTATTTT. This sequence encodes CASSWQAFRGTQYF.

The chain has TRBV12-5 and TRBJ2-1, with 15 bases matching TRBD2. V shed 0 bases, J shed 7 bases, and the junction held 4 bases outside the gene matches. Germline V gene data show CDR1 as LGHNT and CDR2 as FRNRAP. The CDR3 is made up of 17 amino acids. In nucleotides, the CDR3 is TGTGCTAGTGGTTTGGTACGGGGACTAGCGGGGGGTAATGAGCAGTTCTTC. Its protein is CASGLVRGLAGGNEQFF.

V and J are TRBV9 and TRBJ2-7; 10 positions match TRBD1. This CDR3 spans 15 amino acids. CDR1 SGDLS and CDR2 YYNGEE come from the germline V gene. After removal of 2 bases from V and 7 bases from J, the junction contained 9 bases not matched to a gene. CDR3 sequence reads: CASSVGTGDYREQYF. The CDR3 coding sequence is TGTGCCAGCAGCGTCGGGACAGGGGATTATCGGGAGCAGTACTTC.

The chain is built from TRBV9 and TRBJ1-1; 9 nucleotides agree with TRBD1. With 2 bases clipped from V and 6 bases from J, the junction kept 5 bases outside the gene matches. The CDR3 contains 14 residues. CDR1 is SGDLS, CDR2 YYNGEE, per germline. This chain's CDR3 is CASSVGQGRSEAFF. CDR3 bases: TGTGCCAGCAGCGTCGGACAGGGGAGGTCTGAAGCTTTCTTT.

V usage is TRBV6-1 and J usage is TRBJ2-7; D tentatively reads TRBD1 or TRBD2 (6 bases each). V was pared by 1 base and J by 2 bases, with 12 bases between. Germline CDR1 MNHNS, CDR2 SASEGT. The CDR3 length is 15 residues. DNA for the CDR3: TGTGCCAGCAGTGAAGAGGTAGGGGGGCCCTACGAGCAGTACTTC. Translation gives CASSEEVGGPYEQYF.

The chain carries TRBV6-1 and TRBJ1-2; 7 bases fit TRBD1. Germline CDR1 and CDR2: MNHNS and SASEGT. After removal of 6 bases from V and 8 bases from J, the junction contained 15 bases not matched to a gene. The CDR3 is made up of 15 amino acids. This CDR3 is CASSSGGAPPRGYTF. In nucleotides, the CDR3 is TGTGCCAGCAGCTCAGGGGGGGCCCCCCCTAGAGGCTACACCTTC.

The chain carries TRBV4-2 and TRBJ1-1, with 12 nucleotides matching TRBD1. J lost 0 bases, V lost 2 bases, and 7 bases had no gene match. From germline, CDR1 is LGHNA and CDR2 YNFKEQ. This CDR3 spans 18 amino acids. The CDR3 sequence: CASSQLGTGGNMNTEAFF. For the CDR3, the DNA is TGTGCCAGCAGCCAACTTGGGACAGGGGGCAACATGAACACTGAAGCTTTCTTT.

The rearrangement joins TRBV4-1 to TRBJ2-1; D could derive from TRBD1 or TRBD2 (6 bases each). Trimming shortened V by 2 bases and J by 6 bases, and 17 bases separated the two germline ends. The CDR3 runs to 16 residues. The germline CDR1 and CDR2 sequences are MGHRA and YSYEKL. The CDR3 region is CASSQHWARGPNEQFF. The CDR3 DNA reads TGCGCCAGCAGCCAACATTGGGCCCGGGGGCCCAATGAGCAGTTCTTC.

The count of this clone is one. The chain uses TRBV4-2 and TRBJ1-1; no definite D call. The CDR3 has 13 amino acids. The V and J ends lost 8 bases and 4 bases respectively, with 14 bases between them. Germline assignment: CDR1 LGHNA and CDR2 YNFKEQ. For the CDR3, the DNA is TGTGCCAGCTCCTCTAAGCGCATCACTGAAGCTTTCTTT. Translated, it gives CASSSKRITEAFF.

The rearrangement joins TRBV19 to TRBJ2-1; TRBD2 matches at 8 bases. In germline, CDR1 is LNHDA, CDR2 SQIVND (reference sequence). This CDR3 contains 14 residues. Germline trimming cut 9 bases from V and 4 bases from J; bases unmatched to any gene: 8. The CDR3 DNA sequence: TGTGCCAGCGGGGGGGGATTCGAATACAATGAGCAGTTCTTC. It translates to CASGGGFEYNEQFF. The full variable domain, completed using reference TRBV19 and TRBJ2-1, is DGGITQSPKYLFRKEGQNVTLSCEQNLNHDAMYWYRQDPGQGLRLIYYSQIVNDFQKGDIAEGYSVSREKKESFPLTVTSAQKNPTAFYLCASGGGFEYNEQFFGPGTRLTVL.

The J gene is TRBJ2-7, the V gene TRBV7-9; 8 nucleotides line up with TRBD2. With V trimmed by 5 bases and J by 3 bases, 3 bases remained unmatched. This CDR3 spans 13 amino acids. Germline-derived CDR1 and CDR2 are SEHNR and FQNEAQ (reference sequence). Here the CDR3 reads CASSPGLDYEQYF. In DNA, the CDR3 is TGTGCCAGCAGCCCGGGACTAGACTACGAGCAGTACTTC.

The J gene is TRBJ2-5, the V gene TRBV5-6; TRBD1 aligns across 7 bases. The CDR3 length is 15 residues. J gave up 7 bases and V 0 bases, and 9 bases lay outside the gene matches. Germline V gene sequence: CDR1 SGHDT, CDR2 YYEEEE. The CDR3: CASSLVWTGKGTQYF. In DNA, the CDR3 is TGTGCCAGCAGCTTGGTATGGACAGGAAAAGGGACCCAGTACTTC.

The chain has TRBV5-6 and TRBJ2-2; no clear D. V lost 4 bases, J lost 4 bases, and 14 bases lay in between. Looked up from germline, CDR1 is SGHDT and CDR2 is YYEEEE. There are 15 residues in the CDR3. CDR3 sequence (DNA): TGTGCCAGCAGCGCCCTCCTTGCAACCACCGGGGAGCTGTTTTTT. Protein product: CASSALLATTGELFF.

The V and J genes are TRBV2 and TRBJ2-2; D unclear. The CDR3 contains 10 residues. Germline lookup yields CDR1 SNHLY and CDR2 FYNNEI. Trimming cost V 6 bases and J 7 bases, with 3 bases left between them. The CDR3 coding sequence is TGTGCCAGCAGGCGCGGGGAGCTGTTTTTT. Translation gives CASRRGELFF.

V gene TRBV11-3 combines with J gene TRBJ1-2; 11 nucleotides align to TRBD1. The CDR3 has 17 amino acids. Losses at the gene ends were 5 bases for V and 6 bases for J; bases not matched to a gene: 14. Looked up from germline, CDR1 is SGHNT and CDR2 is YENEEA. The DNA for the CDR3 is TGTGCCAGCAGCACCTCCAGCGGGACAGGGGGTATAGATGGCTACACCTTC. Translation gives CASSTSSGTGGIDGYTF.

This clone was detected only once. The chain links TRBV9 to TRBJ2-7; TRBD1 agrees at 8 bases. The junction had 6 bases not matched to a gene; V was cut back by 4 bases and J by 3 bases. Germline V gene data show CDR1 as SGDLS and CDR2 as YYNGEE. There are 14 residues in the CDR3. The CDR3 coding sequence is TGTGCCAGCAGCTTCGGACAGGGAGGCTACGAGCAGTACTTC. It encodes CASSFGQGGYEQYF. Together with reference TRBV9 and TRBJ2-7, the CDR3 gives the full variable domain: DSGVTQTPKHLITATGQRVTLRCSPRSGDLSVYWYQQSLDQGLQFLIQYYNGEERAKGNILERFSAQQFPDLHSELNLSSLELGDSALYFCASSFGQGGYEQYFGPGTRLTVT.

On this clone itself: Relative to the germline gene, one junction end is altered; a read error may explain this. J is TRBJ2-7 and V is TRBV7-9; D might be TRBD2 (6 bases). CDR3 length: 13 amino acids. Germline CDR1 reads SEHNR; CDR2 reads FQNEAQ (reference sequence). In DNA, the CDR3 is TGCGGGGTGGCAGCGGGTCGAGCCTACGAGCAGTACTTC. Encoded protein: CGVAAGRAYEQYF.

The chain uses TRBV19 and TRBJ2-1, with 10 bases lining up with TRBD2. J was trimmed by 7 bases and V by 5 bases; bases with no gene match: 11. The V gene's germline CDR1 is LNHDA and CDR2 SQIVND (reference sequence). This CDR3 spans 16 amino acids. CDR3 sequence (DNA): TGTGCCAGTAGTGGCGGGCTAGCGGGGGTCCGGAATGAGCAGTTCTTC. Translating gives CASSGGLAGVRNEQFF. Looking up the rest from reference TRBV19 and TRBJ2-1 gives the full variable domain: DGGITQSPKYLFRKEGQNVTLSCEQNLNHDAMYWYRQDPGQGLRLIYYSQIVNDFQKGDIAEGYSVSREKKESFPLTVTSAQKNPTAFYLCASSGGLAGVRNEQFFGPGTRLTVL.